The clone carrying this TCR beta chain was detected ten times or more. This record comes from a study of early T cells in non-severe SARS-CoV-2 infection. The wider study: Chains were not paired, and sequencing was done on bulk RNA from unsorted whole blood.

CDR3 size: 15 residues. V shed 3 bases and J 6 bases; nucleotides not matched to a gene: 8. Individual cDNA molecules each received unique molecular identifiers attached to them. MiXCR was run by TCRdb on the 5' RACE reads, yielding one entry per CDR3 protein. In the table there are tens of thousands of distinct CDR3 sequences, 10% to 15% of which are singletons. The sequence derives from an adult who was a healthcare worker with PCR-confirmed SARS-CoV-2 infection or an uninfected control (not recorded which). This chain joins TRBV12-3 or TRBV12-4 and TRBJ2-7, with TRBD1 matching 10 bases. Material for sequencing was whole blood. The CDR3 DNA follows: TGTGCCAGCAGTTTGATCTGGGACAGGGGTAGCGAGCAGTACTTC. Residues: CASSLIWDRGSEQYF.